This T cell receptor beta chain was identified during a study of T cell repertoires in cytomegalovirus infection (dated by TCRdb to about 2019). With respect to the entire study: The peptide stimulations were aimed at well-studied HLA-B-restricted epitopes as well as recently identified HLA-C-restricted CMV epitopes, whose presentation resists viral immunomodulation. Donor HLA type was relevant to the analysis, because carriage of CMV infection together with the matching HLA type was indicated by public TCR beta signatures. Study-wide conclusions, independent of this receptor: The ex vivo response was dominated by HLA-C-restricted CMV-specific TCR beta clonotypes, and the single most frequent clonotype in two of eight donors was supplied by these HLA-C-restricted clonotypes. Carriers of CMV infection plus the relevant HLA type were discriminated by the cumulative frequency of public TCR beta family members in the study cohort and in an independent approximately 400-donor cohort.

For this clonotype: Its antigen has not been determined. Within one base of it there is no much larger clone, and no base qualities were kept.

This specimen's treatment or condition label, interpreted: in vitro stimulation with specific CMV peptide epitopes to enrich CMV-specific T cells. The CDR3, from cysteine to phenylalanine, totals 15 residues. Solely the CDR3 DNA is kept, with 45 bases framed from the first base. The germline V gene (reference sequence) yields MNHNY for CDR1 and SVGAGI for CDR2. The V end loses 7 bases and the J end loses 7 bases, and a stretch of 20 bases separates them. Instrument used: Illumina HiSeq 1500. Through fastp at Q25 and MiXCR, TCRdb rebuilt clones from the public reads, retaining in-frame beta chains. For every CDR3 protein sequence, its rows merge into one entry that carries the most common genes and DNA. The sample table contains approximately 350,000 distinct CDR3 sequences; only one count was recorded for about 35% of them. The ten largest clones capture roughly 12% of the sample.

The clonotype comes from a human donor in good health (CMV status not recorded). Some clones in this sample may be carry-over from other donors' samples. The chain was built from TRBV6-6 and TRBJ1-5; the best D guess is TRBD1, with 6 bases matching. Sequences were derived from cultured PBMCs, sampled from culture after CMV antigen stimulation. The CDR3 protein: CASNTGTLGAQPQHF. The DNA is TGTGCCAGCAATACAGGGACACTTGGAGCCCAGCCCCAGCATTTT.